This T cell receptor (beta chain) was captured in a study of post-analysis software for immune sequencing data. The CDR3 contains 12 residues. Trimming shortened V by 7 bases and J by 2 bases, and 11 bases separated the two germline ends. CDR1 and CDR2 (germline): SQVTM, ANQGSEA. With regard to this clonotype: Its antigen is unidentified.

Study findings and constraints: Five or six TRBV segments were significantly more frequent in patients than in controls. TRBV5-6, TRBV5-1 and TRBV20-1 were among these segments.

Included in the TCR beta cDNA libraries were unique molecular identifiers. Researchers reported a few hundred thousand cDNA molecules coming from about 0.98 to 11 million T cells. Each CDR3 protein is one row after TCRdb ran MiXCR on the PCR reads. The sample carries 800,000 to 950,000 distinct CDR3 sequences, approximately 50% recorded once. The sequenced material came from blood. The rearrangement joins TRBV29-1 to TRBJ1-2; D is perhaps TRBD1 (6 bases). This clonotype was obtained from a girl aged 5 to 17 with multiple sclerosis. The CDR3 sequence: CSGETGNYGYTF. Written as DNA, the CDR3 is TGCAGCGGTGAGACAGGAAACTATGGCTACACCTTC.